This passage covers 18 T cell receptor beta chains from one sample sequenced in a study of blood T cells in healthy people across ages (dated by TCRdb to between 2014 and 2017). The library was prepared using 5' RACE. These reads were obtained on an Illumina HiSeq 2500. A second 7 to 11 cycle PCR used a sample-barcoded 5' primer and a J-beta primer mix. TCRdb reanalyzed the raw reads on its own, using fastp at Q25 for trimming and MiXCR for clone calling, and kept in-frame beta chains. Entries are consolidated by CDR3 protein sequence, retaining the most common genes and DNA. The sample data list about 780,000 distinct CDR3 sequences, and approximately 65% of these were observed just once. The top ten clones comprise approximately 30% of the sample. Material: blood. The receptors were gathered from a man aged 25-45 years in good health.

V usage is TRBV6-2 or TRBV6-3 and J usage is TRBJ2-1; 8 nucleotides agree with TRBD1. Trimming took 6 bases from V and 5 from J; bases not matched to a gene: 9. CDR3 length: 15 amino acids. In germline, CDR1 is MNHEY, CDR2 SVGEGT. This CDR3 reads CASRHRDRINNEQFF. CDR3 in DNA: TGTGCCAGCAGGCACCGGGACAGGATTAACAATGAGCAGTTCTTC.

The chain combines TRBV12-3 or TRBV12-4 with TRBJ2-7; 8 bases map to TRBD1. The length of the CDR3 is 14 residues. J gave up 4 bases and V 4 bases, and 6 bases lay outside the gene matches. The chain's CDR3 is CASSSRTGWYEQYF. Here the CDR3 DNA reads TGTGCCAGCAGTTCCCGGACAGGGTGGTACGAGCAGTACTTC.

This clonotype has a handful of counts. The rearrangement links TRBV6-5 to TRBJ1-5, with a weak D call TRBD1 (5 bases). Per the germline V gene, CDR1 is MNHEY and CDR2 is SVGAGI. The CDR3 totals 14 residues. V lost 6 bases and J lost 3, with 12 bases in between. The CDR3 reads CASRRQSDNQPQHF. CDR3 sequence (DNA): TGTGCCAGCAGACGACAGTCCGACAATCAGCCCCAGCATTTT.

This clonotype appeared a single time. The CDR3, as DNA: TGTGCCAGCAGTTTGGACCAGGGTATGGAGACCCAGTACTTC. Encoded protein: CASSLDQGMETQYF. This sequence joins TRBV12-3 or TRBV12-4 and TRBJ2-4; perhaps TRBD1 as D (5 bases). The end of the DNA fits TRBJ2-5 better, so the J call may be wrong. This CDR3 contains 14 residues.

V is TRBV15 and J is TRBJ1-1, with TRBD1 identical over 8 bases. The CDR3 has 16 residues. CDR1 LNHNV and CDR2 YYDKDF come from the germline V gene (reference sequence). The CDR3 DNA reads as TGTGCGACTATTAGGGGACAGGCCTTCATGAACACTGAAGCTTTCTTT. Protein sequence: CATIRGQAFMNTEAFF.

The genes are TRBV28 and TRBJ2-1; D is tentatively TRBD1 or TRBD2 (5 bases each). CDR1 is MDHEN and CDR2 is SYDVKM in the germline V gene. Between the trimmed V and J ends, which lost 10 bases and 5 bases, there was a span of 18 bases. This CDR3 is built from 14 residues. As DNA, the CDR3 is TGTGCCACCGATCAGAGGGACGGGAACAATGAGCAGTTCTTC. Amino acids: CATDQRDGNNEQFF.

The CDR3 sequence: CASSAKRASGVYF. CDR3 sequence (DNA): TGTGCCAGCAGTGCTAAAAGGGCCTCAGGTGTGTATTTT. The chain links TRBV27 to TRBJ2-3; D ambiguous. This CDR3 has 13 amino acids. Germline V gives CDR1 MNHEY, CDR2 SMNVEV (reference sequence). With 5 bases removed from V and 14 bases from J, the gap between germline ends came to 20 bases.

This chain joins TRBV20-1 and TRBJ2-1; 8 positions match TRBD2. The CDR3 loop spans 15 amino acids. V gave up 1 base and J gave up 0 bases; unmatched junction bases: 2. Germline values: CDR1 DFQATT, CDR2 SNEGSKA (reference sequence). The CDR3 nucleotides read TGCAGTGCTAGAGCGCGGGGGGCCTCCTACAATGAGCAGTTCTTC. This gives the protein CSARARGASYNEQFF.

This clonotype was seen only a few times. The rearrangement uses TRBV15 and TRBJ2-4, with D perhaps TRBD2 (7 bases). Matching the DNA end better, TRBJ2-7 makes the J call doubtful. CDR1 and CDR2 from the germline V gene are LNHNV and YYDKDF (reference sequence). The CDR3 is 15 residues long. The CDR3, as DNA: TGTGCCACCAGCCTAGGCGCGGGGGCGTCTTACGAGCAGTACTTC. Translated, it gives CATSLGAGASYEQYF.

V is TRBV6-5 and J is TRBJ2-3; D tentatively fits TRBD1 or TRBD2 (5 bases each). This CDR3 has 14 amino acids. V dropped 2 bases and J dropped 8 bases, with 14 bases sitting between them. Germline lookup yields CDR1 MNHEY and CDR2 SVGAGI. The CDR3 reads CASSYTGLGGTQYF. The DNA for the CDR3 is TGTGCCAGCAGTTACACGGGTCTTGGGGGTACGCAGTATTTT.

A word on this clonotype: One end of the junction fails to match germline, which may point to a read error. The rearrangement uses TRBV12-3 or TRBV12-4 and TRBJ2-3; tentative D call: TRBD1 (5 bases). The CDR3 totals 13 residues. The CDR3 here is CASSDWGTDAQYF. The CDR3 nucleotides read TGTGCCAGCAGTGACTGGGGCACAGATGCGCAGTATTTT.

The chain recombines TRBV18 with TRBJ1-1; maybe TRBD1 (5 bases). The CDR3 sequence is 15 residues long. From germline, CDR1 is KGHSH and CDR2 LQKENI. V lost 3 bases to trimming and J lost 5 bases, with 16 bases between them. CDR3 residues: CASSPDGGGVTEAFF. In DNA form, the CDR3 reads TGTGCCAGCTCACCCGACGGGGGAGGTGTGACTGAAGCTTTCTTT.

This chain connects TRBV20-1 to TRBJ2-5; TRBD2 matches at 13 bases. CDR1 and CDR2 (germline): DFQATT, SNEGSKA (reference sequence). This CDR3 region has 14 residues. The J segment lost 7 bases and the V segment lost 5 bases, leaving 7 bases of the junction unmatched. The CDR3 loop reads CSAQGLAGERTQYF. The CDR3 region has the DNA TGCAGTGCTCAAGGACTAGCGGGGGAGAGGACCCAGTACTTC.

On this clonotype: One junction end does not reproduce the germline sequence, and a read error may be involved. The chain links TRBV5-1 to TRBJ2-1; 10 bases agree with TRBD1. Germline V gene data show CDR1 as SGHRS and CDR2 as YFSETQ. The CDR3 length is 16 residues. The CDR3 here is CASSLAKRQGAGEQFF. CDR3 in DNA: TGCGCCAGTAGCTTGGCCAAGAGACAGGGGGCCGGTGAGCAGTTCTTC. Drawing the rest from reference TRBV5-1 and TRBJ2-1, the complete variable domain is KAGVTQTPRYLIKTRGQQVTLSCSPISGHRSVSWYQQTPGQGLQFLFEYFSETQRNKGNFPGRFSGRQFSNSRSEMNVSTLELGDSALYLCASSLAKRQGAGEQFFGPGTRLTVL.

V is TRBV12-3 or TRBV12-4 and J is TRBJ2-5, with D maybe TRBD2 (6 bases). The CDR3 is made up of 13 amino acids. Trimming removed 6 bases from V and 5 bases from J, with 13 bases in between. This CDR3 reads CASRAAGRETQYF. CDR3 in DNA: TGTGCCAGCAGAGCGGCGGGGCGGGAGACCCAGTACTTC.

In this sample, this clonotype turned up a few times. The CDR3 nucleotides are TGTGCCAGCAGTTACTCGATTGGCTCCTACGAGCAGTACTTC. Translated, it gives CASSYSIGSYEQYF. The chain carries TRBV6-5 and TRBJ2-7, with no clear D. V was cut by 0 bases and J by 0 bases, with 6 bases left in between. The CDR3 totals 14 residues. Per the germline V gene, CDR1 is MNHEY and CDR2 is SVGAGI.

V gene TRBV5-1 combines with J gene TRBJ2-3, with 7 bases that match TRBD2. The CDR3 runs to 17 residues. Per germline, CDR1 SGHRS and CDR2 YFSETQ. V lost 2 bases to trimming and J lost 2 bases; unmatched junction nucleotides: 11. CDR3 residues: CASSFRLATVPTDTQYF. Here the CDR3 DNA reads TGCGCCAGCAGCTTTCGACTAGCAACAGTCCCCACAGATACGCAGTATTTT.

The V gene is TRBV9, the J gene TRBJ1-4; D gene ambiguous. Deletions cut 3 bases from V and 12 bases from J, with 24 bases between. The CDR3 covers 16 residues. Germline V CDR1 and CDR2: SGDLS, YYNGEE. DNA of the CDR3: TGTGCCAGCAGCGAAAGAGACGTTTCCGTAGGTCTCGAACTGTTTTTT. Residues: CASSERDVSVGLELFF.